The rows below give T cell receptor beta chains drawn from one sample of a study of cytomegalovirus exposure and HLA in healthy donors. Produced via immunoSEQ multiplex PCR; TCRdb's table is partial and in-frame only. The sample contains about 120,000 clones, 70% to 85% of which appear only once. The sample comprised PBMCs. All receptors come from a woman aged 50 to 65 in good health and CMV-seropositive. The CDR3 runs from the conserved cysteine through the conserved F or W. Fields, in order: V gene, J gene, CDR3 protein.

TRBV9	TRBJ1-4	CASSKTGTEEKLFF
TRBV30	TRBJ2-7	CAWSVPWRYEQYF
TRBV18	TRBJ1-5	CASSTGGREPQHF
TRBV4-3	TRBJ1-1	CASSPGAGLNTEAFF
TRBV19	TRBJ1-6	CASGTGVFREANSPLHF
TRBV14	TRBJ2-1	CASSQGPGQGGNEQFF
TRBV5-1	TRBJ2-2	CASSFGGAGELFF
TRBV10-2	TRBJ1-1	CASSGQGRTEAFF
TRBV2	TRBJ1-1	CASSDGLMNTEAFF
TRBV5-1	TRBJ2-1	CASSSPSGSMNNEQFF
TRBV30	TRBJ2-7	CAWETFGTGGYEQYF
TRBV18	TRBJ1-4	CASSPGQGREKLFF
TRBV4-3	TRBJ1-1	CASSQNAGVETEAFF
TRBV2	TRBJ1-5	CASSDEGNRASNQPQHF
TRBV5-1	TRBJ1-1	CASSSGNMNTEAFF
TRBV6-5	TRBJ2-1	CASSDAAGNEQFF
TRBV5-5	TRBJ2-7	CASSLDRAREQYF